In this sample, the clone carrying this TCR beta chain turned up many times. The sample is drawn from a study of spatial heterogeneity in lung cancer. As to time point: sample taken at primary tumor resection. From tumor, nontumor lung or frozen PBMC, whole RNA was taken unsorted for sequencing. Via MiXCR, TCRdb re-called the 5' RACE reads, giving one row per CDR3 protein. The sample includes 40,000 or so distinct CDR3 sequences, less than 5.5% of them seen just once. Sequencing was performed on PBMCs, taken at surgery. The sequence derives from a female donor with early-stage non-small cell lung cancer.

This CDR3 reads CASSLAAVEQYF. The DNA for the CDR3 is TGTGCCAGCAGCTTAGCAGCAGTCGAGCAGTACTTC. The chain links TRBV7-2 to TRBJ2-7; no reliable D call. Germline V CDR1 and CDR2: SGHTA, FQGNSA. The CDR3 is 12 amino acids. Trimming cost V 0 bases and J 6 bases, with 6 bases left between them.